These T cell receptor beta chains were read from a single sample in a study of blood T cell repertoires in COVID-19. Profiled with immunoSEQ multiplex PCR; TCRdb holds only in-frame clones, not every one. Among approximately 110,000 clones, 84% were seen once, and the ten largest hold about 6.6%. The sequenced sample consisted of peripheral blood. Every receptor here comes from a woman aged 50 to 60 with acute or convalescent COVID-19. Each CDR3 is given with its conserved first and last residue. The D gene is left open where the match is weak. The size field is filled for only some rows; it gives once, few, many or a size class.

j_call d_call clone_size v_call cdr3_aa cdr3_nt
TRBJ1-1 - - TRBV6-2/TRBV6-3 CASSYSGGSAEAFF TGTGCCAGCAGTTACTCAGGAGGTAGCGCTGAAGCTTTCTTT
TRBJ2-6 - - TRBV5-4 CASSERLYANVLTF TGTGCCAGCAGCGAGCGTCTCTACGCCAACGTCCTGACTTTC
TRBJ1-1 - - TRBV2 CASSEWFEAFF TGTGCCAGCAGTGAATGGTTTGAGGCTTTCTTT
TRBJ1-6 - - TRBV6-2/TRBV6-3 CASSPYFSPLHF TGTGCCAGCAGTCCCTATTTTTCACCCCTCCACTTT
TRBJ2-2 TRBD2 once TRBV6-2/TRBV6-3 CASSPRILAGGSGELFF TGTGCCAGCAGTCCCCGCATCCTAGCGGGGGGTTCCGGGGAGCTGTTTTTT
TRBJ1-2 - - TRBV5-1 CASSPGQDYGYTF TGCGCCAGCAGCCCAGGGCAAGACTATGGCTACACCTTC
TRBJ1-3 - - TRBV18 CASSPQDIVSGNTIYF TGTGCCAGCTCACCCCAGGACATCGTCTCTGGAAACACCATATATTTT
TRBJ2-3 - - TRBV7-2 CASSLVPGTDTQYF TGTGCCAGCAGCTTAGTCCCAGGCACAGATACGCAGTATTTT
TRBJ1-6 TRBD1 - TRBV5-6 CASRSGGSYNSPLHF TGTGCCAGCAGATCAGGGGGCTCCTATAATTCACCCCTCCACTTT
TRBJ2-5 - - TRBV30 CAWSVLGGLETQYF TGTGCCTGGAGTGTACTTGGGGGACTGGAGACCCAGTACTTC
TRBJ1-2 TRBD1 - TRBV15 CATSRNRDSMGGYTF TGTGCCACCAGCAGAAACAGGGACAGTATGGGAGGCTACACCTTC
TRBJ2-5 TRBD1 - TRBV5-1 CASSTGTGGRETQYF TGCGCCAGCAGCACCGGGACAGGGGGCAGGGAGACCCAGTACTTC
TRBJ1-3 - - TRBV19 CASALQVLSGNTIYF TGTGCCAGTGCATTACAGGTGCTCTCTGGAAACACCATATATTTT
TRBJ2-2 TRBD2 - TRBV23-1 CASPRLGSGGPRAGELFF TGCGCCAGTCCCAGACTCGGTAGCGGGGGGCCCCGGGCCGGGGAGCTGTTTTTT
TRBJ2-3 TRBD2 - TRBV11-2 CASSAPGTRPDTQYF TGTGCCAGCAGCGCCCCCGGGACTAGGCCAGATACGCAGTATTTT
TRBJ1-5 - - TRBV2 CASVQGLNQPQHF TGTGCCAGCGTACAGGGCTTGAATCAGCCCCAGCATTTT
TRBJ2-1 - - TRBV5-6 CASSSVGGAQSYNEQFF TGTGCCAGCAGCTCGGTGGGCGGGGCCCAATCCTACAATGAGCAGTTCTTC
TRBJ1-2 - - TRBV19 CASSLKSGSRGGYTF TGTGCCAGTTCTCTAAAGAGTGGGTCCAGAGGGGGCTACACCTTC
TRBJ1-2 - - TRBV7-9 CASSRQYGYTF TGTGCCAGCAGCCGACAGTATGGCTACACCTTC
TRBJ2-5 - - TRBV5-1 CASSLLPSVQETQYF TGCGCCAGCAGCTTGCTGCCGAGCGTCCAAGAGACCCAGTACTTC
TRBJ1-2 - - TRBV19 CASSVSRVLGGYTF TGTGCCAGTAGTGTCTCCCGGGTCCTTGGTGGCTACACCTTC
TRBJ2-3 - - TRBV3-1/TRBV3-2 CASSSTSTDTQYF TGTGCCAGCAGCTCCACAAGCACAGATACGCAGTATTTT
TRBJ2-3 - - TRBV5-8 CASSLGGVPLSDTQYF TGTGCCAGCAGCTTAGGGGGGGTTCCTTTATCGGATACGCAGTATTTT
TRBJ2-3 - - TRBV6-5 CASSYGFGGTDTQYF TGTGCCAGCAGTTACGGTTTCGGGGGTACAGATACGCAGTATTTT
TRBJ2-3 - - TRBV3-1/TRBV3-2 CASSRGQSTDTQYF TGTGCCAGCAGCCGTGGACAGAGCACAGATACGCAGTATTTT
TRBJ2-3 TRBD2 - TRBV4-2 CASSQGNSGATDTQYF TGTGCCAGCAGCCAAGGTAATAGCGGGGCAACAGATACGCAGTATTTT
TRBJ1-3 - - TRBV2 CASSGGRVSGNTIYF TGTGCCAGCAGCGGGGGGAGGGTCTCTGGAAACACCATATATTTT
TRBJ2-1 TRBD2 - TRBV3-1/TRBV3-2 CASSSGTSYNEQFF TGTGCCAGCAGCTCCGGGACTAGCTACAATGAGCAGTTCTTC
TRBJ1-2 TRBD1 - TRBV7-9 CASTLSGGIANYGYTF TGTGCCAGCACCTTGTCAGGGGGGATAGCTAACTATGGCTACACCTTC
TRBJ1-1 - - TRBV2 CASRYQRNTEAFF TGTGCCAGCAGATATCAGCGAAACACTGAAGCTTTCTTT
TRBJ1-2 TRBD1 few TRBV11-2 CASSFIIARRDRGTGYTF TGTGCCAGCAGCTTCATCATCGCCCGGCGGGACAGGGGAACCGGCTACACCTTC
TRBJ2-5 - - TRBV7-6 CASSLDGGGRETQYF TGTGCCAGCAGCTTAGATGGAGGTGGTCGTGAGACCCAGTACTTC
TRBJ2-7 TRBD2 - TRBV6-1 CASSDLARGGYEQYF TGTGCCAGCAGTGATTTGGCCCGGGGGGGCTACGAGCAGTACTTC
TRBJ2-1 TRBD2 - TRBV19 CASRGSGGSSYNEQFF TGTGCCAGTAGAGGTAGCGGGGGAAGCTCCTACAATGAGCAGTTCTTC
TRBJ1-4 TRBD1 - TRBV24-1 CATSDPGQGNEKLFF TGTGCCACCAGTGATCCGGGACAGGGGAATGAAAAACTGTTTTTT
TRBJ2-7 - few TRBV28 CASSAGSEQYF TGTGCCAGCAGTGCGGGGAGCGAGCAGTACTTC
TRBJ1-2 TRBD1 - TRBV29-1 CSVPSGTGGYTF TGCAGCGTGCCCTCAGGGACAGGTGGCTACACCTTC
TRBJ1-1 - - TRBV4-2 CASSQEDFEAFF TGTGCCAGCAGCCAAGAGGACTTCGAAGCTTTCTTT
TRBJ1-2 - - TRBV19 CASRLGEGTLADYGYTF TGTGCCAGTAGATTGGGGGAGGGGACTCTAGCAGACTATGGCTACACCTTC
TRBJ2-1 - - TRBV5-4 CASSPGGPGNEQFF TGTGCCAGCAGCCCGGGGGGCCCGGGGAATGAGCAGTTCTTC
TRBJ1-2 - - TRBV24-1 CATRSPGEHYGYTF TGTGCCACCAGGAGTCCAGGGGAGCACTATGGCTACACCTTC
TRBJ1-2 - - TRBV6-5 CASSYLRGYGYTF TGTGCCAGCAGTTACCTGAGAGGTTATGGCTACACCTTC
TRBJ2-5 TRBD1 - TRBV7-6 CASSLDGTGGGRQETQYF TGTGCCAGCAGCTTAGATGGGACAGGGGGCGGGAGGCAAGAGACCCAGTACTTC
TRBJ1-2 - - TRBV3-1/TRBV3-2 CASSLSLGTSYGYTF TGTGCCAGCAGCCTTTCCCTGGGGACTAGTTATGGCTACACCTTC
TRBJ2-7 TRBD1 once TRBV6-6 CASSPDRLTSYEQYF TGTGCCAGCAGCCCGGACAGGCTTACATCCTACGAGCAGTACTTC
TRBJ2-7 TRBD1 - TRBV18 CASSQTGTGEQYF TGTGCCAGCTCACAGACAGGGACGGGAGAGCAGTACTTC
TRBJ2-7 TRBD2 - TRBV3-1/TRBV3-2 CASSQGLAGPLFF TGTGCCAGCAGCCAGGGACTAGCGGGGCCCCTATTCTTC
TRBJ2-7 TRBD1 - TRBV6-5 CASSYHGRGYEQYF TGTGCCAGCAGTTACCACGGCAGGGGGTACGAGCAGTACTTC
TRBJ1-1 - few TRBV5-1 CASSSLPSGNTEAFF TGCGCCAGCAGCTCGCTCCCCTCCGGGAACACTGAAGCTTTCTTT
TRBJ2-3 - - TRBV18 CASSPLDSSDTQYF TGTGCCAGCTCACCACTGGACAGCTCAGATACGCAGTATTTT
TRBJ1-4 - once TRBV4-2 CASSQVEQVNEKLFF TGTGCCAGCAGCCAAGTGGAACAGGTTAATGAAAAACTGTTTTTT
TRBJ1-2 - - TRBV5-4 CASSWGRGDYGHTF TGTGCCAGCAGCTGGGGCAGGGGAGACTATGGCCACACCTTC
TRBJ2-1 - - TRBV5-1 CASSLVSGNNEQFF TGCGCCAGCAGCTTGGTTTCAGGGAACAATGAGCAGTTCTTC
TRBJ1-5 TRBD1 - TRBV6-2/TRBV6-3 CASSLVPGQGAYNQPQHF TGTGCCAGCAGCCTAGTCCCGGGACAGGGGGCTTACAATCAGCCCCAGCATTTT